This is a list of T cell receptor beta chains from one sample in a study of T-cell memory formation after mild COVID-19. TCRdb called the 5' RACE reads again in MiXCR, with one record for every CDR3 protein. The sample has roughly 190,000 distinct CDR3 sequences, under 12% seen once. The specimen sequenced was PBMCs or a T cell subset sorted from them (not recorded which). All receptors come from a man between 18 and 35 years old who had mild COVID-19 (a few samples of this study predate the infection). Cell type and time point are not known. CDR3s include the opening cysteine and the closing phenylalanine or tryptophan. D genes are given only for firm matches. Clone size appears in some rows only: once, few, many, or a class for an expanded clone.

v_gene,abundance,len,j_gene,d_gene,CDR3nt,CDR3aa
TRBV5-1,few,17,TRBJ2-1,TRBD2,TGCGCCAGCAGCTTGGCCGGGCTAGCGGGGGGGCCAGGTGAGCAGTTCTTC,CASSLAGLAGGPGEQFF
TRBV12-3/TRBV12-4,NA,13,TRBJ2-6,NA,TGTGCCAGCAGGCAATCTGGGGCCAACGTCCTGACTTTC,CASRQSGANVLTF
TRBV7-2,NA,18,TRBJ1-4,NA,TGTGCCAGCAGCTCCATACACAGGAGCCCGCCAACTAATGAAAAACTGTTTTTT,CASSSIHRSPPTNEKLFF
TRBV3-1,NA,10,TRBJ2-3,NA,TGTGCCAGCGGTGCGAATACGCAGTATTTT,CASGANTQYF
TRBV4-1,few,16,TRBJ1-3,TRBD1,TGCGCCAGCAGCCTCTCGGGACAGGACGTATTTCACACCATATATTTT,CASSLSGQDVFHTIYF
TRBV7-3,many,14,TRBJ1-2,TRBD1,TGTGCCAGCAGCCCCGACAGGGGGCGGGGTGGCTACACCTTC,CASSPDRGRGGYTF
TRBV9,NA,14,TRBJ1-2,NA,TGTGCCAGCAGCGTAGAAGACAGACCCTATGGCTACACCTTC,CASSVEDRPYGYTF
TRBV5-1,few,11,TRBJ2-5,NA,TGCGCCAGCAGCTTGGGACAGGCAGTGAACTTC,CASSLGQAVNF
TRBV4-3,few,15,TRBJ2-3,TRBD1,TGCGCCAGCACGGTCGGGACAGGGGTCACAGATACGCAGTATTTT,CASTVGTGVTDTQYF
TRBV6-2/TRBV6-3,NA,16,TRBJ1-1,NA,TGTGCCAGCAGTTTACGCGGGGGGCAGGGTGTCACTGAAGCTTTCTTT,CASSLRGGQGVTEAFF
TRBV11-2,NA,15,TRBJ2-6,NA,TGTGCCAGCCACTCGAGCCGCTCTGGGGCCAACGTCCTGACTTTC,CASHSSRSGANVLTF
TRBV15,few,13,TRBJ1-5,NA,TGTGCCACCAGCACCTACAAGGATCAGCCCCAGCATTTT,CATSTYKDQPQHF
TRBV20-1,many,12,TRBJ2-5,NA,TGCAGTGCTAGAGGCCCCCAAGAGACCCAGTACTTC,CSARGPQETQYF
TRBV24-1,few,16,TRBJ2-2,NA,TGTGCCACCAAGGTAACGGGTGCTGCGAACACCGGGGAGCTGTTTTTT,CATKVTGAANTGELFF
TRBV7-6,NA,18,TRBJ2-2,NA,TGTGCCAGCAGCCAGACCCTTCGGACGGCTGAGAACACCGGGGAGCTGTTTTTT,CASSQTLRTAENTGELFF
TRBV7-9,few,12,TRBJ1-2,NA,TGTGCCAGCAGCTTAGAACAGGGCGGCTACACCTTC,CASSLEQGGYTF
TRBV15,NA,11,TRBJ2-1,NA,TGTGCCACCAAGGAGAATACGGAGCAGTTCTTC,CATKENTEQFF
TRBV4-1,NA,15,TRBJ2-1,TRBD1,TGCGCCAGCAGCTACCCGGGACAGGGGGGAAATGAGCAGTTCTTC,CASSYPGQGGNEQFF
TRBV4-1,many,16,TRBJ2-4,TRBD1,TGCGCCAGCAGCCTCGACCAGGGGGATTCCAAAAACATTCAGTACTTC,CASSLDQGDSKNIQYF
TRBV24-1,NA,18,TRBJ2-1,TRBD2,TGTGCCACCAGTTATTCGGGACTAGCGGGGGGATCGAACAATGAGCAGTTCTTC,CATSYSGLAGGSNNEQFF
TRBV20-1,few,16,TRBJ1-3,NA,TGCAGTGCTAGGACCCCCGGGGGTAGGACTGGAAACACCATATATTTT,CSARTPGGRTGNTIYF
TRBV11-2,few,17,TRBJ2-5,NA,TGTGCCAGCAGCCCCAACTGGGGGGCACCTGAGGGGGAGACCCAGTACTTC,CASSPNWGAPEGETQYF
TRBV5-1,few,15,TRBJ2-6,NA,TGCGCCAGCAGCGGAACAGGAGCTGGGGCCAACGTCCTGACTTTC,CASSGTGAGANVLTF
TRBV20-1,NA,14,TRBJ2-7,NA,TGCAGTGCTAGCAGGACAGAAGGCTCCTACGAGCAGTACTTC,CSASRTEGSYEQYF